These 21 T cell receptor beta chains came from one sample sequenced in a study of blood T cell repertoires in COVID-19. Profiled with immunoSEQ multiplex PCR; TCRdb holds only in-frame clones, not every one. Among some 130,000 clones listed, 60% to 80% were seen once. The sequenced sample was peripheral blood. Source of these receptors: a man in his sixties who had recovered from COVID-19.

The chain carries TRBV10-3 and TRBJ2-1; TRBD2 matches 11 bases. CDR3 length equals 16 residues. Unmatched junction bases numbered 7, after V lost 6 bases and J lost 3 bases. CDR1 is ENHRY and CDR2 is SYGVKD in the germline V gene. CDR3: CAIRKTSGIFYNEQFF. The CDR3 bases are TGTGCCATCAGGAAGACTAGCGGGATTTTCTACAATGAGCAGTTCTTC.

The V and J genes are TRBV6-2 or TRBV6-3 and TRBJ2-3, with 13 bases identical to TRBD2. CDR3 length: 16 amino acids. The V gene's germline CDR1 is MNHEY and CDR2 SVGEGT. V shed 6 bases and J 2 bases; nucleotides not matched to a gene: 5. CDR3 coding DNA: TGTGCCAGCAGCTTTACTAGCGGGAGGGCCACAGATACGCAGTATTTT. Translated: CASSFTSGRATDTQYF.

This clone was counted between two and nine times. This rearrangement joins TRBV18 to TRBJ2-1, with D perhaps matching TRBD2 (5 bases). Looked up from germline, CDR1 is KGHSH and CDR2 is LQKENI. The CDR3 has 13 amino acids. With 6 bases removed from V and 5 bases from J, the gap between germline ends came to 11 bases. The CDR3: CASSSDFNNEQFF. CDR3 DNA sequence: TGTGCCAGCTCTTCGGACTTTAACAATGAGCAGTTCTTC.

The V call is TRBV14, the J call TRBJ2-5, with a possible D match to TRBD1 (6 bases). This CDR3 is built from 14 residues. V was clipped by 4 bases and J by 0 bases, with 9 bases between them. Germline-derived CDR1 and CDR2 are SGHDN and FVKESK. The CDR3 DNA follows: TGTGCCAGCAGCCCCCGGGACAACCAAGAGACCCAGTACTTC. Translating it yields CASSPRDNQETQYF.

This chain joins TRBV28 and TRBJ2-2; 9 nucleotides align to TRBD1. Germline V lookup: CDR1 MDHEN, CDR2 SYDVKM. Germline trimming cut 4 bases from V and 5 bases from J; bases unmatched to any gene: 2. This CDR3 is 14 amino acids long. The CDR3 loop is CASSYRGRTGELFF. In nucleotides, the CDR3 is TGTGCCAGCAGTTACAGGGGGCGGACCGGGGAGCTGTTTTTT.

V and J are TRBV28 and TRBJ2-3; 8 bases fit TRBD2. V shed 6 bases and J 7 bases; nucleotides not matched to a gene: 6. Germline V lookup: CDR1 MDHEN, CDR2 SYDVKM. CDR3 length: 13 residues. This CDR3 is CASSQSGSYTQYF. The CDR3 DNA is TGTGCCAGCAGCCAAAGCGGGAGCTATACGCAGTATTTT.

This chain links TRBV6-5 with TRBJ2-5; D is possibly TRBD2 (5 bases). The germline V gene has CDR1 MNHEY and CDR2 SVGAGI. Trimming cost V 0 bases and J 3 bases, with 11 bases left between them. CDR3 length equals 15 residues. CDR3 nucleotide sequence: TGTGCCAGCAGTTACTCGTCGGGAACCAAAGAGACCCAGTACTTC. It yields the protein CASSYSSGTKETQYF.

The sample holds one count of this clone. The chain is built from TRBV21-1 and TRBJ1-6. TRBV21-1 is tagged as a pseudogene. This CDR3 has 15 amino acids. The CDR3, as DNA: TGTGCCAGCAGCAAATATTGCTCCTATAATTCACCCCTCCACTTT. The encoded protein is CASSKYCSYNSPLHF.

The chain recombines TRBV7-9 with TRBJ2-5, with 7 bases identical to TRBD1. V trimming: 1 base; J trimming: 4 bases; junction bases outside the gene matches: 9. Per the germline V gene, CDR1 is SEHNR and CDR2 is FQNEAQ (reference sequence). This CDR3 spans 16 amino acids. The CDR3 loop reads CASSLDWTGSGETQYF. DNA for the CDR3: TGTGCCAGCAGCTTAGACTGGACAGGCTCGGGAGAGACCCAGTACTTC.

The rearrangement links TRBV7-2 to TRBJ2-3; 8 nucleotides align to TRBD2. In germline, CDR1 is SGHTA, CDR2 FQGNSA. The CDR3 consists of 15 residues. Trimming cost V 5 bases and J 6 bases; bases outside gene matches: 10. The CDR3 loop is CASSQTSGPQDTQYF. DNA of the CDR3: TGTGCCAGCAGCCAAACTAGCGGACCACAGGATACGCAGTATTTT.

This chain's CDR3 is CSILDRAGANVLTF. CDR3 nucleotide sequence: TGCAGCATACTGGACAGGGCTGGGGCCAACGTCCTGACTTTC. The rearrangement links TRBV29-1 to TRBJ2-6; 8 nucleotides agree with TRBD1. J gave up 2 bases and V 8 bases, and 5 bases lay outside the gene matches. CDR3 length equals 14 residues. Germline loops: CDR1 SQVTM, CDR2 ANQGSEA.

CDR3: CASSVSPGQGEYEQYF. CDR3 DNA sequence: TGCGCCAGCAGTGTTTCCCCGGGACAGGGGGAATACGAGCAGTACTTC. The chain couples TRBV5-1 to TRBJ2-7; TRBD1 agrees at 11 bases. Germline V gives CDR1 SGHRS, CDR2 YFSETQ. The CDR3 runs 16 residues. The V segment lost 5 bases and the J segment 4 bases; nucleotides outside the gene matches: 11.

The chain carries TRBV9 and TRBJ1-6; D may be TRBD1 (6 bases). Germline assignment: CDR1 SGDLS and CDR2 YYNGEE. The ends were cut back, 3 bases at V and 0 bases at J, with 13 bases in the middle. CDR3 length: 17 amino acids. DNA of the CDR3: TGTGCCAGCAGCGCCGGGGGGCGGCGCTCCTATAATTCACCCCTCCACTTT. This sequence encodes CASSAGGRRSYNSPLHF.

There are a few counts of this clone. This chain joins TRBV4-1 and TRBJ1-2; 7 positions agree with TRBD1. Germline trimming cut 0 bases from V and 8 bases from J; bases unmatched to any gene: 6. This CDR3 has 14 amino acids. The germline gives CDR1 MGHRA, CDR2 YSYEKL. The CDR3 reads CASSQERGLGGYTF. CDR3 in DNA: TGCGCCAGCAGCCAAGAGAGGGGGCTCGGAGGCTACACCTTC.

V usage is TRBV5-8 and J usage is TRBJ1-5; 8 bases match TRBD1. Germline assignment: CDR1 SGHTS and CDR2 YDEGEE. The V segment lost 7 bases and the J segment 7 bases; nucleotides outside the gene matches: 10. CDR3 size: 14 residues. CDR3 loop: CASFEPTGAQPQHF. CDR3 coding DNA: TGTGCCAGCTTCGAGCCGACAGGGGCACAGCCCCAGCATTTT.

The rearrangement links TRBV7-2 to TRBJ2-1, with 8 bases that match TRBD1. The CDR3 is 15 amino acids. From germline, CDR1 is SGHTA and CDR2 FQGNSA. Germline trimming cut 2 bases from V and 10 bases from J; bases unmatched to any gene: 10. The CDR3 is CASSLQGAYPAEQFF. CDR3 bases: TGTGCCAGCAGCTTACAGGGGGCGTACCCCGCAGAGCAGTTCTTC.

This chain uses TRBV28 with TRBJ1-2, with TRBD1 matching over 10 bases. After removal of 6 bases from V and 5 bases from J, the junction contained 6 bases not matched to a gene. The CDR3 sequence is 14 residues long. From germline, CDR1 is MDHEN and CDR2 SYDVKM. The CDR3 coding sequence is TGTGCCAGCAGGGGACAGGGGCTTTTTTATGGCTACACCTTC. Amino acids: CASRGQGLFYGYTF.

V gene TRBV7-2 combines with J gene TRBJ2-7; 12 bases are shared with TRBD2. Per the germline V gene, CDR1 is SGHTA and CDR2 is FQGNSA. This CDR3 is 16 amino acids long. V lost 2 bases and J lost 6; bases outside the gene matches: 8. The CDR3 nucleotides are TGTGCCAGCAGCTTAATTTCTAGCGGGGGGGCGGGCGAGCAGTACTTC. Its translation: CASSLISSGGAGEQYF.

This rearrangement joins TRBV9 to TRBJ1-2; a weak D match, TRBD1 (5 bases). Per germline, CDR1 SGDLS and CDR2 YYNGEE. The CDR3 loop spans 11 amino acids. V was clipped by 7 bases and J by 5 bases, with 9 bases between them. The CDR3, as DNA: TGTGCCAGCTGGGGACTGTATGGCTACACCTTC. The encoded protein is CASWGLYGYTF.

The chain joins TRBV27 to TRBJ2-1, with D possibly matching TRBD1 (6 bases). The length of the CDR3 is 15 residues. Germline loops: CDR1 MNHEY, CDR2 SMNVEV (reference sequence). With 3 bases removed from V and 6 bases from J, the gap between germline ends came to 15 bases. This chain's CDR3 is CASSFLGATSNEQFF. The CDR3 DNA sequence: TGTGCCAGCAGTTTTTTGGGGGCAACCTCCAATGAGCAGTTCTTC.

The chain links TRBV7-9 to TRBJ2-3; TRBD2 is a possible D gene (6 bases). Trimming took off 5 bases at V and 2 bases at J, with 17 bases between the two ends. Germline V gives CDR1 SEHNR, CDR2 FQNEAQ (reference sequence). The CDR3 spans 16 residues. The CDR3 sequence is CASSASGLQATDTQYF. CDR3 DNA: TGTGCCAGCAGCGCTTCGGGACTCCAGGCCACAGATACGCAGTATTTT.